This TCR beta chain was captured in a study of human T cells and chemical hapten exposure. Whole-study context: The scalp of each patient received a weekly diphenylcyclopropenone dose for the full roughly 25-week study. Study observations and caveats: Controls had significantly fewer large CDR3 similarity clusters than were formed by expanded TCRs. TCRs exceeding a frequency of 1 in 1000 stayed unchanged under DPC sensitization.

Indicated time point: pre-sensitization, week 0. The treatment: therapeutic diphenylcyclopropenone sensitization with weekly scalp DPC. As concerns this clonotype: Its antigen is not known.

Unique molecular identifiers were affixed to discrete cDNA molecules within the library. TCRdb redid the calling of the RACE reads with MiXCR, one entry per CDR3 protein. The data hold 35,000 to 50,000 distinct CDR3 sequences, with about an eighth observed a single time. Between the trimmed V and J ends, which lost 4 bases and 6 bases, there was a span of 12 bases. There are 13 residues in the CDR3. Germline V CDR1 and CDR2: SEHNR, FQNEAQ (reference sequence). The sequence derives from a woman in her 30s with alopecia areata. Some clones in this sample may be carry-over from other donors' samples. Specimen: whole blood, collected in connection with sensitization to the hapten diphenylcyclopropenone (DPC). The J gene is TRBJ1-1, the V gene TRBV7-9; D ambiguous. CDR3 loop: CASSSRFYPEAFF. The CDR3 DNA sequence: TGTGCCAGCAGCTCCCGATTTTACCCTGAAGCTTTCTTT.